This is a list of T cell receptor beta chains from one sample in a study of CD8+ T cells in alopecia areata. The repertoire was sequenced with immunoSEQ multiplex PCR; TCRdb's copy has only in-frame clones and lacks some. The data contain more than 100,000 clones, 55% of them seen just once; the ten biggest clones take up around 8.5%. Sequenced sample: CD4+ T cells sorted from blood. These receptors all stem from a human donor in good health. Each CDR3 is given with its conserved first and last residue. The D gene is left open where the match is weak. Rows may omit the clone size; those that give it use once, few, many or a size class.

v_call	d_call	j_call	clone_size	cdr3_nt	cdr3_aa
TRBV28	-	TRBJ2-7	few	TGTGCCAGCAGTTTAGGGGGAACAGGGTGGGGCGAGCAGTACTTC	CASSLGGTGWGEQYF
TRBV5-1	-	TRBJ2-7	few	TGCGCCAGCAGCTTGTGGGGCGGGACGGTGACCTACGAGCAGTACTTC	CASSLWGGTVTYEQYF
TRBV7-2	-	TRBJ1-1	once	TGTGCCAGCAGCTTAGTCCATCCGGGGAGGAACACTGAAGCTTTCTTT	CASSLVHPGRNTEAFF
TRBV7-9	-	TRBJ2-2	once	TGTGCCAGCGGCAACGGGGAGCTGTTTTTT	CASGNGELFF
TRBV6-6	TRBD1	TRBJ1-2	few	TGTGCCAGCAGCGCCACAGGGGACTATGGCTACACCTTC	CASSATGDYGYTF
TRBV28	-	TRBJ2-3	-	TGTGCCAGCCGCGGGACCTCCACAGATACGCAGTATTTT	CASRGTSTDTQYF
TRBV7-9	-	TRBJ1-6	-	TGTGCCAGCAGCCCCGGGCAGAAACTCCACTTT	CASSPGQKLHF
TRBV6-5	-	TRBJ2-3	-	TGTGCCAGCAGAGAATTAGATACGCAGTATTTT	CASRELDTQYF
TRBV19	-	TRBJ1-1	-	TGTGCCAGTAGTTCTGGGTGGATTGAAGCTTTCTTT	CASSSGWIEAFF
TRBV2	-	TRBJ2-7	once	TGTGCCAGCACTCCCCCGGGGTTGGGAGAGCAGTACTTC	CASTPPGLGEQYF
TRBV27	TRBD1	TRBJ1-5	once	TGTGCCAGCAGTTCTTTCGGGACAGGACGAGAACAGCCCCAGCATTTT	CASSSFGTGREQPQHF
TRBV5-1	-	TRBJ1-6	-	TGCGCCAGCAGCTTGTTGGGCAGCGCCGATTCACCCCTCCACTTT	CASSLLGSADSPLHF
TRBV23-1	-	TRBJ1-3	-	TGCGCCAGCAGTCAATGTGTACAGCGCCAATCTGACTCTGGAAACACCATATATTTT	CASSQCVQRQSDSGNTIYF
TRBV7-2	-	TRBJ2-4	once	TGTGCCAGCAGCTCAAGAGTCGGGTTGGACCCCAAAAACATTCAGTACTTC	CASSSRVGLDPKNIQYF
TRBV1	-	TRBJ2-1	-	TGCACCATCTCTAGCGGGGGGCTCAATGAGCAGTTCTTC	CTISSGGLNEQFF
TRBV7-6	TRBD1	TRBJ2-5	few	TGTGCCAGCAGCTTCCGAGGACAGGGGCCGTACCAAGAGACCCAGTACTTC	CASSFRGQGPYQETQYF
TRBV29-1	-	TRBJ2-7	-	TGCAGCGCCCGCTACAGGGCTTCGGACCACGAGCAGTACTTC	CSARYRASDHEQYF
TRBV6-1	-	TRBJ2-5	-	TGTGCCAGCCGCCGGGACCGAGGGGAGACCCAGTACTTC	CASRRDRGETQYF
TRBV6-5	-	TRBJ2-1	-	TGTGCCAGCAGGCGACTAACTAGCTCCTACAATGAGCAGTTCTTC	CASRRLTSSYNEQFF
TRBV5-1	TRBD1	TRBJ2-2	few	TGCGCCAGCAGCTTGGGGGACAGGGAGGACACCGGGGAGCTGTTTTTT	CASSLGDREDTGELFF
TRBV30	-	TRBJ2-5	-	TGTGCCTGGAGTCCGGGCTCTCAAGAGACCCAGTACTTC	CAWSPGSQETQYF
TRBV6-5	-	TRBJ2-3	-	TGTGCCAGCAGTTCACACTATCCCTTTGACACAGATACGCAGTATTTT	CASSSHYPFDTDTQYF
TRBV29-1	-	TRBJ1-4	few	TGCAGCGTTGAAGACTTCCAGGGAAGGGGAAAACTGTTTTTT	CSVEDFQGRGKLFF
TRBV19	-	TRBJ2-7	-	TGTGCCAGTAGTATAGATCGGGGGTACGAGCAGTACTTC	CASSIDRGYEQYF
TRBV29-1	-	TRBJ1-1	-	TGCAGCGTAATGGGGCTCCAGAACACTGAAGCTTTCTTT	CSVMGLQNTEAFF
TRBV5-1	TRBD1	TRBJ2-1	-	TGCGCCAGCAGCTTTGGAGGGGGACAGGCGAATGAGCAGTTCTTC	CASSFGGGQANEQFF
TRBV7-2	TRBD2	TRBJ2-5	few	TGTGCCAGCAGCTTTAGCGGGGGAGAGACCCAGTACTTC	CASSFSGGETQYF
TRBV25-1	TRBD1	TRBJ1-1	-	TGTGCCAGCAGTGGGCCCGGGACAGGGTTGTTTACTGAAGCTTTCTTT	CASSGPGTGLFTEAFF
TRBV30	-	TRBJ1-2	-	TGTGCCTGGAGTGTAATCGGTCGCCCTAACTATGGCTACACCTTC	CAWSVIGRPNYGYTF
TRBV27	-	TRBJ2-5	few	TGTGCCAGCAGTGGTAGGGAAGAGACCCAGTACTTC	CASSGREETQYF
TRBV29-1	-	TRBJ2-1	-	TGCAGCGTAGGGACTCCGAACTTAAGGGATGAGCAGTTCTTC	CSVGTPNLRDEQFF
TRBV15	TRBD1	TRBJ1-2	-	TGTGCCACCAGCAGAGAAGGACAGGGCGGCTATGGCTACACCTTC	CATSREGQGGYGYTF
TRBV7-2	-	TRBJ2-3	-	TGTGCCAGCAGCTTATCATCGGTTCGGGCGCAGTATTTT	CASSLSSVRAQYF
TRBV4-2	TRBD2	TRBJ2-4	once	TGTGCCAGCAGCCAAGCCACTAGCGGGGAAAACATTCAGTACTTC	CASSQATSGENIQYF
TRBV5-1	-	TRBJ2-7	-	TGCGCCAGCAGCCTGGCCTGGGGGGCAGCCTACGAGCAGTACTTC	CASSLAWGAAYEQYF
TRBV2	TRBD2	TRBJ2-3	-	TGTGCCAGCAGTGGACTAGCGGAAGATACGCAGTATTTT	CASSGLAEDTQYF
TRBV6-5	-	TRBJ2-7	-	TGTGCCAGCAGCAGGGAAGGGCGATCCTACGAGCAGTACTTC	CASSREGRSYEQYF
TRBV7-3	-	TRBJ2-2	-	TGTGCCAGCAGCCCAGGGGCCAGGGGCACCGGGGAGCTGTTTTTT	CASSPGARGTGELFF
TRBV2	-	TRBJ2-5	few	TGTGCCAGCAGTGAAAGCAGGGCAGGGACCCAGTACTTC	CASSESRAGTQYF
TRBV4-3	-	TRBJ1-2	once	TGCGCCAGCAGCCAAGATCATCTGAGGGGCGCGTATGGCTACACCTTC	CASSQDHLRGAYGYTF
TRBV30	TRBD1	TRBJ2-1	-	TGTGCCTGGAGTGTAGGGACAGGGGTCTACAATGAGCAGTTCTTC	CAWSVGTGVYNEQFF
TRBV27	TRBD1	TRBJ1-2	-	TGTGCCAGCAGTTTAAAGGGGGCTCCCGCCTATGGCTACACCTTC	CASSLKGAPAYGYTF
TRBV2	-	TRBJ1-1	-	TGTGCCAGCAGCGGCAGGGGCAAGAACACTGAAGCTTTCTTT	CASSGRGKNTEAFF
TRBV28	-	TRBJ2-2	-	TGTGCCAGCATGGGGAGTAAGGGGCACGGGGAGCTGTTTTTT	CASMGSKGHGELFF
TRBV29-1	TRBD1	TRBJ2-2	few	TGCAGCGTTGAACAAGGGGGCCCGAACACCGGGGAGCTGTTTTTT	CSVEQGGPNTGELFF
TRBV2	-	TRBJ1-2	-	TGTGCCAGCAGGGAGGTACAGCGGCCCTATGGCTACACCTTC	CASREVQRPYGYTF
TRBV9	-	TRBJ1-1	-	TGTGCCAGCAGCGTACAAGAGAACACTGAAGCTTTCTTT	CASSVQENTEAFF
TRBV6-5	TRBD2	TRBJ2-7	-	TGTGCCAGCTGGGATCGGGGGGACTTCTACGAGCAGTACTTC	CASWDRGDFYEQYF
TRBV7-9	-	TRBJ2-4	-	TGTGCCAGCAGCTCCCAGGGCGGCCACAAAAACATTCAGTACTTC	CASSSQGGHKNIQYF
TRBV28	TRBD2	TRBJ2-3	-	TGTGCCAGCAGCCCCCCCGTCGGGCGGGGGGCGGAAGATACGCAGTATTTT	CASSPPVGRGAEDTQYF
TRBV30	-	TRBJ2-3	-	TGTGCCTCCTTGGGACCCAAAAGGGCAGATACGCAGTATTTT	CASLGPKRADTQYF
TRBV15	-	TRBJ2-3	-	TGTGCCACCAGCCGTCGGGTCCGGGCTAGCACAGATACGCAGTATTTT	CATSRRVRASTDTQYF
TRBV25-1	-	TRBJ1-6	few	TGTGCCAGCAGTGAACCGGGCCAGGGGAATTCACCCCTCCACTTT	CASSEPGQGNSPLHF
TRBV5-1	-	TRBJ1-2	-	TGCGCCAGCAGCTTGGAATCCGGGACGTATGGCTACACCTTC	CASSLESGTYGYTF
TRBV29-1	-	TRBJ1-3	once	TGCAGCGTTGAAGCTGCGGGGGCGATCGGAAACACCATATATTTT	CSVEAAGAIGNTIYF
TRBV4-3	TRBD2	TRBJ2-1	-	TGCGCCAGCAGCCAAGCCGCTAGCGGGGGGGAATCTAATGAGCAGTTCTTC	CASSQAASGGESNEQFF
TRBV7-3	-	TRBJ2-2	-	TGTGCCAGCAGCTGGGGGTCGAACACCGGGGAGCTGTTTTTT	CASSWGSNTGELFF